This T cell receptor (beta chain) was identified in a study of early T cells in non-severe SARS-CoV-2 infection. Study-wide points: Database matching using VDJdb favored anti-spike CD8 responses, with private and CD4 specificities left missing.

Notes on this clonotype: Its antigen is not known.

The germline V gene encodes CDR1 LGHDT and CDR2 YNNKEL (reference sequence). V lost 3 bases and J lost 4, with 15 bases in between. This CDR3 spans 15 amino acids. TCRdb independently ran MiXCR on the 5' RACE reads; one entry per CDR3 protein. The table has roughly 71,000 distinct CDR3 sequences, approximately 13% seen once. The specimen sequenced was whole blood. This TCR came from an adult who was a healthcare worker with PCR-confirmed SARS-CoV-2 infection or an uninfected control (not recorded which). The rearrangement links TRBV3-1 to TRBJ1-1; a possible D gene is TRBD1 (5 bases). CDR3 nucleotides: TGTGCCAGCAGCCAGGGGCCAGGTCGCAGCACTGAAGCTTTCTTT. The encoded protein is CASSQGPGRSTEAFF.